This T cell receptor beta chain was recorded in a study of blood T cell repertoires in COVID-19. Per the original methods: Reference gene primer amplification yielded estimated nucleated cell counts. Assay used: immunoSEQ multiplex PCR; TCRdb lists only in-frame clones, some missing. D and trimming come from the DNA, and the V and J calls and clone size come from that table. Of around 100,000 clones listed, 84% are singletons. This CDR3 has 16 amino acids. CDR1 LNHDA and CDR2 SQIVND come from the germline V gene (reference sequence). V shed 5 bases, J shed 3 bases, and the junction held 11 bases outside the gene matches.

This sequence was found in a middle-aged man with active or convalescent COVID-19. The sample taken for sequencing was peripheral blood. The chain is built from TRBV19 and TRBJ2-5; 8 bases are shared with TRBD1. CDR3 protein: CASSVTGAQGKETQYF. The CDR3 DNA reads TGTGCCAGTAGTGTGACAGGGGCTCAGGGGAAAGAGACCCAGTACTTC.